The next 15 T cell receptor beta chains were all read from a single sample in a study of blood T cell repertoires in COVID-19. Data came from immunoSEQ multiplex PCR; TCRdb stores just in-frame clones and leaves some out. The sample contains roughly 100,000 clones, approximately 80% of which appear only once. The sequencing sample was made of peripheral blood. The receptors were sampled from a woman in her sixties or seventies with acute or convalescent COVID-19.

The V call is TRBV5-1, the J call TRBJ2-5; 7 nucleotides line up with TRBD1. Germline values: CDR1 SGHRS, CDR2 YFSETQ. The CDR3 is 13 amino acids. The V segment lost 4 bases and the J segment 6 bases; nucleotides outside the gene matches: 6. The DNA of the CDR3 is TGCGCCAGCAGCCCCCAGGGGGAGCAGACCCAGTACTTC. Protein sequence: CASSPQGEQTQYF.

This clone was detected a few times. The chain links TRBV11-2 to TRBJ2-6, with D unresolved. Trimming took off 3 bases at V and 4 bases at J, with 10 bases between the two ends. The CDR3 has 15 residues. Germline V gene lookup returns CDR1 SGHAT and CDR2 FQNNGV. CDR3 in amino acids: CASSLFSRGANVLTF. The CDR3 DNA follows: TGTGCCAGCAGCTTGTTCTCTCGGGGGGCCAACGTCCTGACTTTC. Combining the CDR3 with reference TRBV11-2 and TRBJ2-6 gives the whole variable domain EAGVAQSPRYKIIEKRQSVAFWCNPISGHATLYWYQQILGQGPKLLIQFQNNGVVDDSQLPKDRFSAERLKGVDSTLKIQPAKLEDSAVYLCASSLFSRGANVLTFGAGSRLTVL.

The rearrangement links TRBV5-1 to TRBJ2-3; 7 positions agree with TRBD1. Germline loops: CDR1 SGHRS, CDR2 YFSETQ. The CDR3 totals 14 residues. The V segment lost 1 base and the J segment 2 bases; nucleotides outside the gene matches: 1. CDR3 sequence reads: CASSLQGVTDTQYF. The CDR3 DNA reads TGCGCCAGCAGCTTGCAGGGGGTCACAGATACGCAGTATTTT.

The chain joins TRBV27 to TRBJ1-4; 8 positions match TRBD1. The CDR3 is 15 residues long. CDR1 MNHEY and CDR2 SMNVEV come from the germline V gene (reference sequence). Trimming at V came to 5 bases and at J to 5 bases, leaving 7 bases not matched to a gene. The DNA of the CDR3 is TGTGCCAGCAGTGGGTTCGGGACAGGCAATGAAAAACTGTTTTTT. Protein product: CASSGFGTGNEKLFF.

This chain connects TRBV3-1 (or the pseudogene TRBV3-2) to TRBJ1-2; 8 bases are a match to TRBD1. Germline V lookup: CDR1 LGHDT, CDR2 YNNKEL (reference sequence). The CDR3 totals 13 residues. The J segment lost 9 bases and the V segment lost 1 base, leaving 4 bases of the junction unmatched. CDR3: CASSQGTGGRYTF. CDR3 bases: TGTGCCAGCAGCCAAGGTACAGGGGGGCGCTACACCTTC.

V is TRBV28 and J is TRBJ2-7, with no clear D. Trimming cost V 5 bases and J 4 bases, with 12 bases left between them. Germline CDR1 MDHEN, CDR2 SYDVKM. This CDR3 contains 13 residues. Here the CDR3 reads CASSPPPVYEQYF. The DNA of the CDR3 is TGTGCCAGCAGTCCCCCCCCCGTTTACGAGCAGTACTTC.

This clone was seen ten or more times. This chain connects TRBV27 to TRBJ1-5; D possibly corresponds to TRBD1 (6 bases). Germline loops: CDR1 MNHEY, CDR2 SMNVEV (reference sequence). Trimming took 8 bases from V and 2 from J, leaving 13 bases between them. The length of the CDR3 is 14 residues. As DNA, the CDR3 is TGTGCCAGCCGCTACTCAGGGGGCAATCAGCCCCAGCATTTT. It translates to CASRYSGGNQPQHF.

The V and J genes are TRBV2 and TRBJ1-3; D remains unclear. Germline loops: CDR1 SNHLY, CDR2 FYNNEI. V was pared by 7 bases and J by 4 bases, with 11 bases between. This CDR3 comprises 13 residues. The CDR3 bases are TGTGCCAGCACGACGGAGAAGGGAAACACCATATATTTT. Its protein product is CASTTEKGNTIYF. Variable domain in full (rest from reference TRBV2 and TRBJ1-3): EPEVTQTPSHQVTQMGQEVILRCVPISNHLYFYWYRQILGQKVEFLVSFYNNEISEKSEIFDDQFSVERPDGSNFTLKIRSTKLEDSAMYFCASTTEKGNTIYFGEGSWLTVV.

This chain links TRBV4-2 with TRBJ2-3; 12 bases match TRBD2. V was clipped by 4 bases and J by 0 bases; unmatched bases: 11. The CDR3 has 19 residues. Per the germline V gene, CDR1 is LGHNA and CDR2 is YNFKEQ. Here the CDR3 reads CASSPWTSGETTSTDTQYF. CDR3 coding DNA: TGTGCCAGCAGCCCATGGACTAGCGGGGAAACTACTAGCACAGATACGCAGTATTTT.

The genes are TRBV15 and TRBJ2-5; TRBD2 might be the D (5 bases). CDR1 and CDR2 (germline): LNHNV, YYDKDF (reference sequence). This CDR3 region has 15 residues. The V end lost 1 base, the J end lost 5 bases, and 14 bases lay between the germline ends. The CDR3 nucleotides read TGTGCCACCAGCAGAGCGCATAGTAGCGACGAGACCCAGTACTTC. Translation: CATSRAHSSDETQYF.

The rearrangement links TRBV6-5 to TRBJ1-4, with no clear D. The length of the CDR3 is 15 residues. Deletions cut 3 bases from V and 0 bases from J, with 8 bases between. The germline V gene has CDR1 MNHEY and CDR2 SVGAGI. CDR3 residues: CASSYSVATNEKLFF. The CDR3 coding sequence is TGTGCCAGCAGTTATTCCGTTGCAACTAATGAAAAACTGTTTTTT.

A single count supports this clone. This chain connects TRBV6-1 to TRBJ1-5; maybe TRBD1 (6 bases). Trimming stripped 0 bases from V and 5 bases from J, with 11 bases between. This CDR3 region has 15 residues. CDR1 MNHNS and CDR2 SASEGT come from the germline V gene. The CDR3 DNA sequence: TGTGCCAGCAGTGAAGCACAGGGATTCGATCAGCCCCAGCATTTT. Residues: CASSEAQGFDQPQHF.

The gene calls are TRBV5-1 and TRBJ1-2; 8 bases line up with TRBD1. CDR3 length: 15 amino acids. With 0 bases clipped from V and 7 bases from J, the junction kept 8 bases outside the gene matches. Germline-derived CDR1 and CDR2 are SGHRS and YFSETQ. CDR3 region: CASSLEYRGTGGYTF. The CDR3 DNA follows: TGCGCCAGCAGCTTGGAGTACAGGGGGACCGGTGGCTACACCTTC.

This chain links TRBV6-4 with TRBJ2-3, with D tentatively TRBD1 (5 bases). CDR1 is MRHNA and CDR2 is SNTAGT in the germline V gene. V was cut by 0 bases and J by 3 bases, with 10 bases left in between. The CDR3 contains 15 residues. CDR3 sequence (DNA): TGTGCCAGCAGTGACTCTGGCAGGGATACAGATACGCAGTATTTT. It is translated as CASSDSGRDTDTQYF.

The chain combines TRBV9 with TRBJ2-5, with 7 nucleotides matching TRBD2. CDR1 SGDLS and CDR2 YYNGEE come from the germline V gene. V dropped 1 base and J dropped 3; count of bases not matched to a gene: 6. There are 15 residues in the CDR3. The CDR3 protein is CASSVKGLAEETQYF. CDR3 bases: TGTGCCAGCAGCGTAAAAGGGCTAGCGGAAGAGACCCAGTACTTC.